This T cell receptor (beta chain) was recovered during a study of T cells after posttransplantation cyclophosphamide. Study-wide results and caveats: Blood and skin or GI T cell repertoires showed limited TRB overlap. Recipient CMV seropositivity and CMV reactivation strongly tracked TRB clonality. Later post-transplant blood repertoires were often dominated by donor CD8+ memory clones.

The method was immunoSEQ multiplex PCR; TCRdb's version includes in-frame clones alone and lacks a portion of them. The profile shows about 32,000 clones, roughly 90% of them singletons. This CDR3 comprises 15 residues. Germline trimming cut 2 bases from V and 7 bases from J; bases unmatched to any gene: 6. Germline-derived CDR1 and CDR2 are LGHNA and YSLEER. The naive gate required viable CD3+CD4+ or CD3+CD8+ cells with CCR7+CD45RA+CD45RO-CD95-CD27+CD28+ phenotype. On the day of bone marrow donation, the related graft donor provided peripheral blood. A word on this clone: Its target is unknown.

The chain carries TRBV4-3 and TRBJ2-2; 8 nucleotides agree with TRBD2. This clonotype originated in a man aged 25-40 years in good health and a related stem cell transplant donor. Sequenced material: naive CD4+ T cells sorted from blood. The CDR3 protein is CASSQIGGAGGELFF. The DNA of the CDR3 is TGCGCCAGCAGCCAAATCGGGGGGGCCGGCGGGGAGCTGTTTTTT.